The 6 T cell receptor beta chains reported below all come from one sample, sequenced in a study of shared T cell receptors in the human thymus. The table came from immunoSEQ multiplex PCR; TCRdb's copy has only in-frame clones and leaves some out. The sample has over 650,000 clones; about 89% are singletons. These data are also associated with another study on human thymus T cells.

The specimen was thymocytes. All receptors come from a boy younger than two with a congenital heart defect.

Only one count was recorded for this clone. The CDR3 nucleotides are TGCGCCAGCAGCCAAGCCAGGGGGCCCGAAGCTTTCTTT. Translating it yields CASSQARGPEAFF. The chain couples TRBV4-3 to TRBJ1-1, with TRBD1 identical over 8 bases. The CDR3 extends over 13 amino acids. J gave up 8 bases and V 1 base, and 3 bases lay outside the gene matches. Germline V CDR1 and CDR2: LGHNA, YSLEER.

This rearrangement joins TRBV6-1 to TRBJ2-3; 7 positions match TRBD2. The CDR3 sequence is 15 residues long. V shed 7 bases and J 1 base; nucleotides not matched to a gene: 8. Germline loops: CDR1 MNHNS, CDR2 SASEGT. For the CDR3, the DNA is TGTGCCAGCAAACCCCTAGCGGCCGGCACAGATACGCAGTATTTT. Translated, it gives CASKPLAAGTDTQYF.

J is TRBJ2-5 and V is TRBV28, with D perhaps TRBD2 (6 bases). The CDR3 consists of 16 residues. V shed 5 bases and J shed 7 bases, with 23 bases lying between them. Germline CDR1 reads MDHEN; CDR2 reads SYDVKM. CDR3 in amino acids: CASSNHGTAREGTQYF. CDR3 in DNA: TGTGCCAGCAGTAATCACGGGACTGCCCGAGAAGGGACCCAGTACTTC.

This chain links TRBV19 with TRBJ2-3, with D hard to call. Germline V gene data show CDR1 as LNHDA and CDR2 as SQIVND (reference sequence). Trimming left V 5 bases short and J 2 bases short, with 8 bases between. CDR3 length equals 13 residues. This chain's CDR3 is CASSAQITDTQYF. The CDR3 bases are TGTGCCAGTAGTGCCCAGATCACAGATACGCAGTATTTT.

The CDR3 region is CASSQDAPVSGGRFVQYF. In DNA form, the CDR3 reads TGCGCCAGCAGCCAAGATGCCCCCGTTTCCGGGGGACGGTTCGTTCAGTACTTC. This chain connects TRBV4-1 to TRBJ2-4, with D possibly matching TRBD2 (6 bases). The CDR3 loop spans 18 amino acids. The germline V gene encodes CDR1 MGHRA and CDR2 YSYEKL. The V gene lost 0 bases and the J gene lost 11 bases, with 26 bases spanning the gap.

The chain carries TRBV4-3 and TRBJ2-7, with TRBD1 matching 10 bases. This CDR3 contains 16 residues. The germline gives CDR1 LGHNA, CDR2 YSLEER. V lost 0 bases, J lost 3 bases, and 5 bases stayed unmatched. CDR3 sequence: CASSQDRDRGYYEQYF. CDR3 nucleotide sequence: TGCGCCAGCAGCCAAGATCGGGACAGGGGTTACTACGAGCAGTACTTC.